This T cell receptor (beta chain) derives from a study of T-cell reconstitution after alpha-beta-depleted transplantation in children. Study-level results: Some patients showed high day-60 TCRbeta diversity, which derived from surviving recipient T cells and thymic progenitors. Roughly two months post-transplant, alpha-beta T cells reportedly originated from several hundred graft clones that had expanded. Newly generated T cells supplied most T-cell counts and diversity one year post-transplant.

The TCRbeta library was prepared with unique molecular identifiers. TCRdb called the PCR reads again in MiXCR, with one record for every CDR3 protein. The sample lists 700,000 to 950,000 distinct CDR3 sequences, about 15% occurring once. For this clonotype: Its antigen is undetermined.

This CDR3 region has 15 residues. V lost 0 bases to trimming and J lost 14 bases, with 22 bases between them. Per germline, CDR1 LGHDT and CDR2 YNNKEL (reference sequence). This TCR was recovered from a male patient under 18 who had a stem cell transplant for acute lymphoblastic leukemia, so the T cells may come from the graft donor. V and J are TRBV3-1 and TRBJ1-2; D unresolved. The source material was PBMCs, mostly from graft donor cells, sampled 360 days after TCRalphabeta/CD19-depleted stem cell transplant. Written as DNA, the CDR3 is TGTGCCAGCAGCCAAGATTGGGAGAAACCGGCCTTGGGGACCTTC. It codes for CASSQDWEKPALGTF.